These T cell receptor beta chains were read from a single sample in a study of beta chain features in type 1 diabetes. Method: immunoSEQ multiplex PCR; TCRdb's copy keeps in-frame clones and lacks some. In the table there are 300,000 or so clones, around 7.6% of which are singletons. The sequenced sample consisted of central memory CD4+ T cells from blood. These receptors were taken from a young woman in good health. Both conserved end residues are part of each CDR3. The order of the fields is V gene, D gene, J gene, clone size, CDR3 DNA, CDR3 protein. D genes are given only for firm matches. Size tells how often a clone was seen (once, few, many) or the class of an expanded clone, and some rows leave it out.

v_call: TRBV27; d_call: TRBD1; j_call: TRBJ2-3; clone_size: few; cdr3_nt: TGTGCCAGCAGTCCTTTGGTGGGGACAGCTTCTAGCACAGATACGCAGTATTTT; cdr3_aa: CASSPLVGTASSTDTQYF
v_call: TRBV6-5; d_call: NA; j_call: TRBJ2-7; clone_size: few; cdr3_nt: TGTGCCAGCAGTTACTTGTACGAGCAGTACTTC; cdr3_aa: CASSYLYEQYF
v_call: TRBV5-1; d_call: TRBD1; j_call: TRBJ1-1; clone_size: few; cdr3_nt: TGCGCCAGCAGTCGAGGACAGGACGCTGCAGCTTTCTTT; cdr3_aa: CASSRGQDAAAFF
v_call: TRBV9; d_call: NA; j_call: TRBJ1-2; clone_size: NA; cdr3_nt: TGTGCCAGCAGCCCCGCCCGGGAGGGCTACACCTTC; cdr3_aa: CASSPAREGYTF
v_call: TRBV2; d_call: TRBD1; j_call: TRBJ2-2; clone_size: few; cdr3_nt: TGTGCCAGCAGGGGACAGCGAGCGAACACCGGGGAGCTGTTTTTT; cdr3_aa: CASRGQRANTGELFF
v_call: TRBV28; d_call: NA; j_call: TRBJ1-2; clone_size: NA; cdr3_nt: TGTGCCAGCAGGAGGGGACGGATCTATGGCTACACCTTC; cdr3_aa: CASRRGRIYGYTF
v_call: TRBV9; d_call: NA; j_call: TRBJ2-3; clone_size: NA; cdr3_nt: TGTGCCAGCAGCTCAACAGGATCCCGCGCAGATACGCAGTATTTT; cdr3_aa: CASSSTGSRADTQYF
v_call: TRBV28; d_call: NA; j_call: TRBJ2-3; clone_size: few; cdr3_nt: TGTGCCAGCAGCCTACGTACAGATACGCAGTATTTT; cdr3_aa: CASSLRTDTQYF
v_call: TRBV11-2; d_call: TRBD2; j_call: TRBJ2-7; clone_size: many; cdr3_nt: TGTGCCAGCAGCTTACTAGCGGGAGCAGGAACCTACGAGCAGTACTTC; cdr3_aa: CASSLLAGAGTYEQYF
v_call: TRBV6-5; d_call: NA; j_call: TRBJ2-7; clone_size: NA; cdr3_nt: TGTGCCAGCAGTCGTCCTCCAGGAGCGGCTAAGGAGCAGTACTTC; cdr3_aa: CASSRPPGAAKEQYF
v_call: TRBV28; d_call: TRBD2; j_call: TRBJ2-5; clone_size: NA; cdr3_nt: TGTGCCAGCAGCCCCCATGGGTGGGAGGGCCGAGTAGAGACCCAGTACTTC; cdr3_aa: CASSPHGWEGRVETQYF
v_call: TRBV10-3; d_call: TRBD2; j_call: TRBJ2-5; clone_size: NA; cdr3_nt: TGTGCCATCAGCTCCAGGACTAGCGGGGCACAAGAGACCCAGTACTTC; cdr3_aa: CAISSRTSGAQETQYF
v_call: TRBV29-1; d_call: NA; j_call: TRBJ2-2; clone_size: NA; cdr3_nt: TGCAGCGTTGTACATGGTTGGAACACCGGGGAGCTGTTTTTT; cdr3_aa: CSVVHGWNTGELFF
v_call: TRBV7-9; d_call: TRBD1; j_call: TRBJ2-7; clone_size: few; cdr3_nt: TGTGCCAGCAGCAATAGGGGGCAGGGAAGCTCCTACGAGCAGTACTTC; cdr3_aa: CASSNRGQGSSYEQYF
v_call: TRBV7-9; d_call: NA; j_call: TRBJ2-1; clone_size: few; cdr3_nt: TGTGCCAGCAGCCCCCCGGGACCAACATACAATGAGCAGTTCTTC; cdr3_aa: CASSPPGPTYNEQFF
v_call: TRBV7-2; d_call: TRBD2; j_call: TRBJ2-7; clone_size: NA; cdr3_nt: TGTGCCAGCAGCTTAGGGGGCGGGAGGGCCGGAGAGCAGTACTTC; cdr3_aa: CASSLGGGRAGEQYF
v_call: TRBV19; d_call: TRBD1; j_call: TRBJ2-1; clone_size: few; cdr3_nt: TGTGCCAGTAGTGTAACAGGGGCCTACTACAATGAGCAGTTCTTC; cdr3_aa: CASSVTGAYYNEQFF
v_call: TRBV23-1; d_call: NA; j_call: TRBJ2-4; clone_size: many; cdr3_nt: TGCGCCAGCAGTCCAAGTGGGACGTTACAAAAAAACATTCAGTACTTC; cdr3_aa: CASSPSGTLQKNIQYF
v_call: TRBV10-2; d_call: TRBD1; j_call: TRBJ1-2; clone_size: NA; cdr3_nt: TGCGCCAGCAGTGATGGGACAGCTAACTATGGCTACACCTTC; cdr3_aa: CASSDGTANYGYTF
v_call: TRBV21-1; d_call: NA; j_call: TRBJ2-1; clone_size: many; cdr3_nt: TGTGCCAGCACCCGGGGACAGGTTAGACACAATGAGCAGTTCTTC; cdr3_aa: CASTRGQVRHNEQFF
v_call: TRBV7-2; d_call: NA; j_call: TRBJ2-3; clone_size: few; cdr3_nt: TGTGCCAGCAGCTTTGTAGGTGGTACGCAGTATTTT; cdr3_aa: CASSFVGGTQYF
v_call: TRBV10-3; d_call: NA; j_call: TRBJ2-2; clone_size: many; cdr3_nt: TGTGCCATCAGTGAGACTAACACCGGGGAGCTGTTTTTT; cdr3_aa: CAISETNTGELFF